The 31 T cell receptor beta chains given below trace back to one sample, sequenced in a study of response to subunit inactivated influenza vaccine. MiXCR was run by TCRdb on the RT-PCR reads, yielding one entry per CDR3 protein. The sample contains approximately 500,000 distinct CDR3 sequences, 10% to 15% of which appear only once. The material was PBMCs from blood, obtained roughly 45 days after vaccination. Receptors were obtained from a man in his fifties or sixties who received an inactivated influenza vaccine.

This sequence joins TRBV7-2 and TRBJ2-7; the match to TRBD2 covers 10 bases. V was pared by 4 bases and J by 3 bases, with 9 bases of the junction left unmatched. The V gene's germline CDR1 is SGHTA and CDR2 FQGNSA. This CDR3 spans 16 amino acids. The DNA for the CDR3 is TGTGCCAGCAGCTCCTGGTCTAGCGGGAGTGGCTACGAGCAGTACTTC. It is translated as CASSSWSSGSGYEQYF. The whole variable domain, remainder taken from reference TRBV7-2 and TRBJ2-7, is GAGVSQSPSNKVTEKGKDVELRCDPISGHTALYWYRQSLGQGLEFLIYFQGNSAPDKSGLPSDRFSAERTGGSVSTLTIQRTQQEDSAVYLCASSSWSSGSGYEQYFGPGTRLTVT.

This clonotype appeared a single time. CDR3 DNA sequence: TGCAGTGCTAGAGATCTAGGACTAGCGGGGCCTAGCACAGATACGCAGTATTTT. It is translated as CSARDLGLAGPSTDTQYF. The chain employs TRBV20-1 and TRBJ2-3, with TRBD2 identical over 12 bases. CDR3 size: 18 residues. The germline V gene encodes CDR1 DFQATT and CDR2 SNEGSKA (reference sequence). Germline trimming cut 0 bases from V and 0 bases from J; bases unmatched to any gene: 7.

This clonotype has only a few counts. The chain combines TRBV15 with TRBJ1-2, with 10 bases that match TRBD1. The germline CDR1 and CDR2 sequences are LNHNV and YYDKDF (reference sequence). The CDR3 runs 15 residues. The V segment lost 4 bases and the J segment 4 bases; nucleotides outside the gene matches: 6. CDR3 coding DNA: TGTGCCACCAGCAACGGACAGGGGGGGATCTATGGCTACACCTTC. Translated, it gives CATSNGQGGIYGYTF.

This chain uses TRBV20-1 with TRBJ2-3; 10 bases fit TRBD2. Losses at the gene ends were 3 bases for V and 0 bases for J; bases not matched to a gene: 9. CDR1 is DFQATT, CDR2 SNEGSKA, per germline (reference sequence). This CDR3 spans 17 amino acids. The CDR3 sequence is CSASSTSGDKSTDTQYF. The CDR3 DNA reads TGCAGTGCTAGCTCCACTAGCGGGGACAAGAGCACAGATACGCAGTATTTT.

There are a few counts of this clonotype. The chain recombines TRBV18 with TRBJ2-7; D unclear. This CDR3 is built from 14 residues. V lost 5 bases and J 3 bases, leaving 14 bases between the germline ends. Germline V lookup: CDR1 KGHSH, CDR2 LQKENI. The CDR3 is CASSEQSVIYEQYF. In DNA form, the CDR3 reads TGTGCCAGCTCAGAACAGTCCGTGATCTACGAGCAGTACTTC.

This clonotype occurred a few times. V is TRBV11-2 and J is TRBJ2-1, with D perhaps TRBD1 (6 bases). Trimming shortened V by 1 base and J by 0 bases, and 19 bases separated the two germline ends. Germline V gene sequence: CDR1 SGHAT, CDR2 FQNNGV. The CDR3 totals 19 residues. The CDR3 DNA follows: TGTGCCAGCAGCTTAGGGGGGACAAACTTCGATTCCTCCTACAATGAGCAGTTCTTC. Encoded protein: CASSLGGTNFDSSYNEQFF.

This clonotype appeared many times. The CDR3 loop is CSARDVGASGRVYEQFF. As DNA, the CDR3 is TGCAGTGCTAGAGATGTCGGGGCTAGCGGGAGGGTCTATGAGCAGTTCTTC. J is TRBJ2-1 and V is TRBV20-1; TRBD2 agrees at 12 bases. Unmatched junction bases numbered 11, after V lost 0 bases and J lost 8 bases. This CDR3 is built from 17 residues. The germline V gene encodes CDR1 DFQATT and CDR2 SNEGSKA (reference sequence).

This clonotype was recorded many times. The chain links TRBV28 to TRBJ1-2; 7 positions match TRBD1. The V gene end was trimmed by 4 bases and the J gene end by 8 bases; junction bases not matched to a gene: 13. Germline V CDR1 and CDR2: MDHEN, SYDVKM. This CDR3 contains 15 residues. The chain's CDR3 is CASSSIRQGGLGYTF. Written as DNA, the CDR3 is TGTGCCAGCAGTTCTATCCGACAGGGAGGATTGGGCTACACCTTC.

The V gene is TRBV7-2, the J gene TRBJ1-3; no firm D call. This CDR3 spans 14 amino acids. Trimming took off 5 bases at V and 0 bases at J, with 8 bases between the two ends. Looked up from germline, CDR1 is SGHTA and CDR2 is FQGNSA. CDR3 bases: TGTGCCAGCAGCGTAGGGAACTCTGGAAACACCATATATTTT. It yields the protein CASSVGNSGNTIYF.

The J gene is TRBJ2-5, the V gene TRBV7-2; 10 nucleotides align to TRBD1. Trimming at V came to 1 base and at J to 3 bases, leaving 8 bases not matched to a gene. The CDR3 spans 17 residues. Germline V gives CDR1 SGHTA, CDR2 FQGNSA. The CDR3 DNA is TGTGCCAGCAGCTTAGGCCCCGGGACAGGGGTTGAAGAGACCCAGTACTTC. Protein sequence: CASSLGPGTGVEETQYF.

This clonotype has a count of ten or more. The CDR3, as DNA: TGCGCCAGCAGGGGACTAGCGGGAGTCACAGATACGCAGTATTTT. This sequence encodes CASRGLAGVTDTQYF. The chain employs TRBV10-2 and TRBJ2-3, with TRBD2 matching 14 bases. This CDR3 contains 15 residues. From germline, CDR1 is WSHSY and CDR2 SAAADI. V was clipped by 6 bases and J by 2 bases; unmatched bases: 1.

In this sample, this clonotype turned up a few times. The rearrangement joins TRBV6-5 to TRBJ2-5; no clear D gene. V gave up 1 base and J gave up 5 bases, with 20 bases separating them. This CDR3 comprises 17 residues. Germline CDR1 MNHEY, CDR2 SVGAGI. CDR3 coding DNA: TGTGCCAGCAGTTACTACAGAGTCAGCCCCGGTCTGGAGACCCAGTACTTC. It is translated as CASSYYRVSPGLETQYF.

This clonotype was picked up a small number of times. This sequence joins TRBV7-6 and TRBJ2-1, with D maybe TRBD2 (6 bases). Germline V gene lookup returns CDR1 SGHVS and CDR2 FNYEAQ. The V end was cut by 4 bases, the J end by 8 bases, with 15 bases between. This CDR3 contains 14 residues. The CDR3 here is CASSSGGRGHEQFF. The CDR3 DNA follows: TGTGCCAGCAGCTCCGGGGGAAGGGGACATGAGCAGTTCTTC.

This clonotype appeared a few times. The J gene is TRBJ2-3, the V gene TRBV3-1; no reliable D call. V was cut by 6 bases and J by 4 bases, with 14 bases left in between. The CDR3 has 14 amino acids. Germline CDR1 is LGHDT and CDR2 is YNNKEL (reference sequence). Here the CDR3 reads CASSPNIYADTQYF. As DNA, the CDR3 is TGTGCCAGCAGTCCTAATATATACGCAGATACGCAGTATTTT.

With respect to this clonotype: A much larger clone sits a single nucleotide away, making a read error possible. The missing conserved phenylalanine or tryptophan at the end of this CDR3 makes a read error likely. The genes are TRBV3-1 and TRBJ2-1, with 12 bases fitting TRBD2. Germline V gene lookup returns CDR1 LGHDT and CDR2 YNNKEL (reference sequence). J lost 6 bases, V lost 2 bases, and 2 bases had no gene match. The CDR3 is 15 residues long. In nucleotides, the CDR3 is TGTGCCAGCAGCCAAACGACTAGCGGGAGCAATGAGCAGTTCCTC. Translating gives CASSQTTSGSNEQFL.

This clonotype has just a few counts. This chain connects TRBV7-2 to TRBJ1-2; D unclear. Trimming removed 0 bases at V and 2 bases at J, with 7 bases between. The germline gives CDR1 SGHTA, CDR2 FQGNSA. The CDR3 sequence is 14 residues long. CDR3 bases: TGTGCCAGCAGCTTAGCGGCCCGGAACTATGGCTACACCTTC. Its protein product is CASSLAARNYGYTF.

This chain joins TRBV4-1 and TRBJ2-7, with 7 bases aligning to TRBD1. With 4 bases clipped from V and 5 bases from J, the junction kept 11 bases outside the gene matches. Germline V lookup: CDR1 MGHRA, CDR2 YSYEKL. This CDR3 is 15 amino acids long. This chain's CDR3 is CASSPEDRKLHEQYF. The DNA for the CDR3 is TGCGCCAGCAGCCCTGAGGACAGGAAACTCCACGAGCAGTACTTC.

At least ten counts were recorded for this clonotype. In nucleotides, the CDR3 is TGTGCCACCAGTGATTCCCTTGCAAGCGGGGACGAGCAGTACTTC. Its translation is CATSDSLASGDEQYF. The chain carries TRBV24-1 and TRBJ2-7, with 7 bases lining up with TRBD2. The germline V gene encodes CDR1 KGHDR and CDR2 SFDVKD. After removal of 2 bases from V and 5 bases from J, the junction contained 8 bases not matched to a gene. CDR3 length: 15 amino acids.

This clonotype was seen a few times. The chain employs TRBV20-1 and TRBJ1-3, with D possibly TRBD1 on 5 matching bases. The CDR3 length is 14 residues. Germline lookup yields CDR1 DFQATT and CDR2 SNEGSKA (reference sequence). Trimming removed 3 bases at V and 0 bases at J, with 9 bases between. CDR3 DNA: TGCAGTGCTAGGGGACCGGACTCTGGAAACACCATATATTTT. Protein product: CSARGPDSGNTIYF.

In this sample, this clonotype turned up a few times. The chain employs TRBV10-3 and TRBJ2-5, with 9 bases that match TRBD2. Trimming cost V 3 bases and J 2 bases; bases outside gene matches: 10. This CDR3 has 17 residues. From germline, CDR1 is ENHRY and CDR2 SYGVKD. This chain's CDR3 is CAISEGHLAGLQETQYF. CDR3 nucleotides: TGTGCCATCAGTGAAGGTCACCTAGCGGGGCTTCAAGAGACCCAGTACTTC.

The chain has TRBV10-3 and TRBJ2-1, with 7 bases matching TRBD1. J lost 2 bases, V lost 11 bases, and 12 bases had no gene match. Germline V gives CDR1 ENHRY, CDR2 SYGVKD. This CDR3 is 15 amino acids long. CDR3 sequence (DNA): TGTGCCGTGGGCGAGGGGGCTGGGCCCTACAATGAGCAGTTCTTC. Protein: CAVGEGAGPYNEQFF.

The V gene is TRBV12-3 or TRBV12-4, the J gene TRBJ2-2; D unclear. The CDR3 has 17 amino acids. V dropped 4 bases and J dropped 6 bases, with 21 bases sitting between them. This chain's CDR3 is CASSSPSTGLRPGELFF. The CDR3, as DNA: TGTGCCAGCAGTTCCCCATCGACCGGTCTTCGTCCCGGGGAGCTGTTTTTT.

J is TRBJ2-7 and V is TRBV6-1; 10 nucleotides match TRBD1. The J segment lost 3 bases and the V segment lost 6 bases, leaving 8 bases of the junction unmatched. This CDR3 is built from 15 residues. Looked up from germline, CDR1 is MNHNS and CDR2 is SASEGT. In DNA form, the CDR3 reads TGTGCCAGCAGCCAGACCGGGACAGGGGTCTACGAGCAGTACTTC. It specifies CASSQTGTGVYEQYF.

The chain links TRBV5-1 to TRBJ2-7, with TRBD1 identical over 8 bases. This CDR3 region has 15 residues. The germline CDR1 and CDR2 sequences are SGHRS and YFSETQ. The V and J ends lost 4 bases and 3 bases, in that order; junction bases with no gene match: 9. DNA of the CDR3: TGCGCCAGCAGCCATGGGGACAGGACCATCTACGAGCAGTACTTC. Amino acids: CASSHGDRTIYEQYF.

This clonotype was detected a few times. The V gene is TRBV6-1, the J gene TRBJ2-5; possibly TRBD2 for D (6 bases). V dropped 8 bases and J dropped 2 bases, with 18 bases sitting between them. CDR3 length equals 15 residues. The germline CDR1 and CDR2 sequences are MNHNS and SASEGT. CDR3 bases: TGTGCCAGCGCAGCCCTAGAGGGAGGACAAGAGACCCAGTACTTC. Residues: CASAALEGGQETQYF.

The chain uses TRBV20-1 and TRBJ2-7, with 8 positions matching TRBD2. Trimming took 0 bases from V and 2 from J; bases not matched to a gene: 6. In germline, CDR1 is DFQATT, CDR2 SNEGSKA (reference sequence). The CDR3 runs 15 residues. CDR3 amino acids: CSARDLGGGTYEQYF. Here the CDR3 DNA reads TGCAGTGCTAGAGATCTTGGCGGGGGGACCTACGAGCAGTACTTC.

This chain's CDR3 is CTCSHRAIAGFTDTQYF. The CDR3 DNA follows: TGTACCTGCAGCCACAGGGCTATCGCGGGATTCACAGATACGCAGTATTTT. The V call is TRBV12-3 or TRBV12-4, the J call TRBJ2-3; D might be TRBD1 or TRBD2, each matching 6 bases. This CDR3 is built from 17 residues.

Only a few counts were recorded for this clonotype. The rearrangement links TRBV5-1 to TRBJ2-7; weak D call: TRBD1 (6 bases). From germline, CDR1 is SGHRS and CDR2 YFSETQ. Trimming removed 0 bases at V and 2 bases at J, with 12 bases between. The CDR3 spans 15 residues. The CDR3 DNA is TGCGCCAGCAGCTTGGCCTGGGGGCCGACCTACGAGCAGTACTTC. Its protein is CASSLAWGPTYEQYF.

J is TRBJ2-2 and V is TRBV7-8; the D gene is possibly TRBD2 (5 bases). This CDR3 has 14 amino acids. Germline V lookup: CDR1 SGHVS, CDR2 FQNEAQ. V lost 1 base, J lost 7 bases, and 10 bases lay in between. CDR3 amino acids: CASSLGTGIGELFF. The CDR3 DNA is TGTGCCAGCAGCTTAGGAACGGGGATCGGGGAGCTGTTTTTT.

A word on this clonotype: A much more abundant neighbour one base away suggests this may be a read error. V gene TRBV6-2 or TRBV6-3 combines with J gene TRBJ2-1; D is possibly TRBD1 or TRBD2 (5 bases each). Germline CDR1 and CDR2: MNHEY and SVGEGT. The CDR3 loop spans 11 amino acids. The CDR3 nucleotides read TGTGTCAGCGTGAGCAGGGACGAGCAGTTCTTC. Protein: CVSVSRDEQFF.

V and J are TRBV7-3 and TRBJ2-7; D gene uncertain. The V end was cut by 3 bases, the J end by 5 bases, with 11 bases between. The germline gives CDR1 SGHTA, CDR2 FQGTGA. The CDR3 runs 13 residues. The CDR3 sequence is CASSLTGSDEQYF. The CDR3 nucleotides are TGTGCCAGCAGCTTGACTGGCAGTGACGAGCAGTACTTC.